Given below is one T cell receptor (beta chain) in context. Its antigen remains unidentified. The data were obtained in a study of graft-versus-host responses after intestinal transplantation. Study in general: Isolated intestinal, liver-intestinal, or multivisceral transplants had been given to the recipients. Induction using anti-thymocyte globulin, followed by tacrolimus and steroids for 2 to 4 years, was given to all recipients. Study-level results: Recipient bone marrow held GvH clones, some seen earlier in ileum or blood. Early post-transplant HvG declines were associated with peak circulating GvH clone levels.

There are 15 residues in the CDR3. V was cut by 0 bases and J by 1 base, with 9 bases left in between. Per germline, CDR1 LNHNV and CDR2 YYDKDF (reference sequence). Sequenced by immunoSEQ multiplex PCR; TCRdb stores in-frame clones only, minus some. The sample has over 70,000 clones, around 86% seen once. This chain links TRBV15 with TRBJ1-2; D is unresolved. The source is a human donor who received an intestinal transplant. This material consisted of unstimulated CD8+ T cells sorted from spleen or lymph node cells, taken before intestinal transplant. The DNA for the CDR3 is TGTGCCACCAGCAGAGATCTAGACCTTAACTATGGCTACACCTTC. Amino acids: CATSRDLDLNYGYTF. Using reference TRBV15 and TRBJ1-2 for the parts outside the CDR3, the full variable domain is DAMVIQNPRYQVTQFGKPVTLSCSQTLNHNVMYWYQQKSSQAPKLLFHYYDKDFNNEADTPDNFQSRRPNTSFCFLDIRSPGLGDTAMYLCATSRDLDLNYGYTFGSGTRLTVV.